This paragraph covers one T cell receptor beta chain sequence. This specimen belongs to a study of blood T cell repertoires in COVID-19. At the level of the study: Acute-phase and convalescent COVID-19 samples originated in the United States, Italy and Spain.

Germline V CDR1 and CDR2: MNHNY, SVGAGI (reference sequence). CDR3 length equals 15 residues. With 4 bases clipped from V and 4 bases from J, the junction kept 5 bases outside the gene matches. The assay was immunoSEQ multiplex PCR, and TCRdb's table has in-frame clones only and misses some. This sample carries 150,000 or so clones, 86% of them seen once, and the ten largest clones take almost 1%. The TCR comes from a man in his late teens or twenties with acute or convalescent COVID-19. This chain links TRBV6-6 with TRBJ2-7, with 12 bases that match TRBD2. The material sequenced was peripheral blood. CDR3 sequence (DNA): TGTGCCAGCAGTTTCACTAGCGGGGGGTCTTACGAGCAGTACGTC. It encodes CASSFTSGGSYEQYV.